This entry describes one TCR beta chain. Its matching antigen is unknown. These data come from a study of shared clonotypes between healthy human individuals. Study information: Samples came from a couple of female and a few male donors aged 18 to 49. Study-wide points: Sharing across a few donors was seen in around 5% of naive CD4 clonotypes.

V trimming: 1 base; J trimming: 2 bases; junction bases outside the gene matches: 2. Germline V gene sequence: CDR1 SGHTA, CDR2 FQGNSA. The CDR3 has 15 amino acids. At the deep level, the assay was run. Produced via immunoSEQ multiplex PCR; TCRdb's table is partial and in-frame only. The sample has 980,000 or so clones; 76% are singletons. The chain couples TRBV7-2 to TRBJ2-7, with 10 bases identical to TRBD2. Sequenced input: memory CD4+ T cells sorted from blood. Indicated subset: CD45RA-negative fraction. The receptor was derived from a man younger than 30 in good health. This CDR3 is CASSLDTSGAYEQYF. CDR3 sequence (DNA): TGTGCCAGCAGCTTAGATACTAGCGGGGCCTACGAGCAGTACTTC. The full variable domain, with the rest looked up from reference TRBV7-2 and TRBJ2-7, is GAGVSQSPSNKVTEKGKDVELRCDPISGHTALYWYRQSLGQGLEFLIYFQGNSAPDKSGLPSDRFSAERTGGSVSTLTIQRTQQEDSAVYLCASSLDTSGAYEQYFGPGTRLTVT.